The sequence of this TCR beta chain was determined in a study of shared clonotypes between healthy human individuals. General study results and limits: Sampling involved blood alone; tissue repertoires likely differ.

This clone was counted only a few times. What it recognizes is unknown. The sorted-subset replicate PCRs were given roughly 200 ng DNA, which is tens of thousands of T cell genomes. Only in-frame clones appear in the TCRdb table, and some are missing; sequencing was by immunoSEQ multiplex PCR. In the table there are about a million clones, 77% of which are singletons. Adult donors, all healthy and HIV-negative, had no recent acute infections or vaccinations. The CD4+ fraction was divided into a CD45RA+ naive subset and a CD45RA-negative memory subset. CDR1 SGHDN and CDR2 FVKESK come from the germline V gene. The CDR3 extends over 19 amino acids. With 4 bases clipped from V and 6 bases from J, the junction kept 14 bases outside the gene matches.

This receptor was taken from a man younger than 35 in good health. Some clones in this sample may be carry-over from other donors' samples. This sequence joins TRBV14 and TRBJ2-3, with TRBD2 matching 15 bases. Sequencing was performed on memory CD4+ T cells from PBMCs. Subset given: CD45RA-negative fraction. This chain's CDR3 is CASSPNWGLAGGEADTQYF. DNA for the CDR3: TGTGCCAGCAGCCCCAACTGGGGACTAGCGGGAGGAGAAGCTGATACGCAGTATTTT. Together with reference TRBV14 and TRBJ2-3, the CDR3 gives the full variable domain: EAGVTQFPSHSVIEKGQTVTLRCDPISGHDNLYWYRRVMGKEIKFLLHFVKESKQDESGMPNNRFLAERTGGTYSTLKVQPAELEDSGVYFCASSPNWGLAGGEADTQYFGPGTRLTVL.